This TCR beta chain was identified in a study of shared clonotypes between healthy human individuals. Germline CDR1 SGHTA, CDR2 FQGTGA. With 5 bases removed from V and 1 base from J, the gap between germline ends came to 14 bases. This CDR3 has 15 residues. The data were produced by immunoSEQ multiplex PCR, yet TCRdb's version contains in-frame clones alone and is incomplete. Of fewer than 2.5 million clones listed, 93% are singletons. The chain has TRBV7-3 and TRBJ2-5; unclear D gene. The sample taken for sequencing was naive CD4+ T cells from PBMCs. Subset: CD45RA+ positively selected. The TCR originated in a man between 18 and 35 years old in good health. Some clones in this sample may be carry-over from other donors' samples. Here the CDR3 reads CASSLLPAVQETQYF. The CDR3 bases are TGTGCCAGCAGCCTACTACCGGCAGTCCAAGAGACCCAGTACTTC.